The clone carrying this T cell receptor (beta chain) showed up just a few times. CDR1 and CDR2 (germline): SGDLS, YYNGEE. The length of the CDR3 is 14 residues. V was cut by 3 bases and J by 4 bases, with 10 bases left in between. Authors' processing steps: Estimated nucleated cell counts came from reference gene primer amplification. Profiling relied on immunoSEQ multiplex PCR, and the TCRdb table lists in-frame clones only, not all of them. For V, J and clone size, that table is used; D and trimming come from the DNA. The sample includes 270,000 or so clones, about nine tenths of them seen just once. This sample is drawn from a study of blood T cell repertoires in COVID-19. Study background: Samples representing acute and convalescent COVID-19 were sourced from the United States, Italy and Spain. Sources were T cells, B-cell-depleted T cells, or PBMCs; the material itself was cDNA or gDNA.

This clonotype was sampled from a woman aged 40 to 50 who had recovered from COVID-19. Specimen: peripheral blood. The chain has TRBV9 and TRBJ2-2, with D possibly being TRBD1 (6 bases). DNA of the CDR3: TGTGCCAGCAGCGCGACAGGTGGCACCGGGGAGCTGTTTTTT. Translating it yields CASSATGGTGELFF.